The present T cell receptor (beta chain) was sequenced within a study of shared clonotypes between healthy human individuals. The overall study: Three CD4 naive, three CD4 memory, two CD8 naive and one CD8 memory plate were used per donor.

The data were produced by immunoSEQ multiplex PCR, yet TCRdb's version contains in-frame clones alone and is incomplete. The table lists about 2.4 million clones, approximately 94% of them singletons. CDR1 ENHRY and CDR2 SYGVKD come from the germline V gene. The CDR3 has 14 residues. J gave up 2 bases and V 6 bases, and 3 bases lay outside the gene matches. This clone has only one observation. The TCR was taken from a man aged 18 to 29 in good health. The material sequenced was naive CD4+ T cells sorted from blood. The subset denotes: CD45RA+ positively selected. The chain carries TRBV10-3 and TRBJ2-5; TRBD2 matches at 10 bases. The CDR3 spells CAIRASGGQETQYF. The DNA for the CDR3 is TGTGCCATCAGGGCTAGCGGGGGACAAGAGACCCAGTACTTC.